Listed below are T cell receptor beta chains from one sample, sequenced in a study of patients and donors after allogeneic stem cell transplantation. TCRdb re-called the RT-PCR reads with MiXCR, one entry per CDR3 protein. The sample consists of about 960,000 distinct CDR3 sequences, about a sixth of them appearing once. Sequenced input: blood, either unsorted or a sorted T cell fraction (not recorded which). The receptors here all came from a human donor who was either an allogeneic HSCT recipient or a stem cell or donor lymphocyte infusion donor (not recorded which). It is not recorded whose cells these are; they may come from a transplant donor. Both conserved end residues are part of each CDR3. D genes are given only for firm matches. Only some rows state a clone size, as once, few, many or a class for expanded clones.

TRBV11-2	NA	TRBJ1-3	NA	CASSFGASSGNTIYF	TGTGCCAGCAGCTTCGGGGCCAGCTCTGGAAACACCATATATTTT
TRBV5-1	NA	TRBJ1-5	few	CASSADGGPYSNQPQHF	TGCGCCAGCAGCGCGGACGGAGGACCCTATAGCAATCAGCCCCAGCATTTT
TRBV28	TRBD1	TRBJ2-7	many	CASSSEGTGELEQYF	TGTGCCAGCAGTTCCGAAGGGACAGGGGAGCTCGAGCAGTACTTC
TRBV5-5	NA	TRBJ1-6	many	CASSSTVKNSPLHF	TGTGCCAGCAGCTCGACGGTAAAAAATTCACCCCTCCACTTT
TRBV24-1	NA	TRBJ2-4	NA	CATSDLRHPYLAKNIQYF	TGTGCCACCAGTGATTTGAGGCACCCGTATCTAGCCAAAAACATTCAGTACTTC
TRBV12-3/TRBV12-4	TRBD1	TRBJ1-6	few	CASSMGQGTRSPLHF	TGTGCCAGCAGTATGGGACAGGGGACGAGGTCACCCCTCCACTTT
TRBV4-3	TRBD1	TRBJ1-1	many	CASSQEAGGTYTEAFF	TGCGCCAGCAGCCAAGAGGCAGGGGGCACGTACACTGAAGCTTTCTTT
TRBV29-1	TRBD1	TRBJ2-5	few	CSVEALGQGTQETQYF	TGCAGCGTTGAAGCCCTTGGACAGGGGACTCAAGAGACCCAGTACTTC
TRBV6-5	NA	TRBJ1-5	few	CASSYSGGSNQPQHF	TGTGCCAGCAGTTACTCCGGGGGCAGCAATCAGCCCCAGCATTTT
TRBV2	NA	TRBJ2-5	NA	CASSDGGFGETQYF	TGTGCCAGCAGCGACGGCGGGTTCGGAGAGACCCAGTACTTC
TRBV5-5	NA	TRBJ1-2	NA	CASSADRDTF	TGTGCCAGCAGCGCGGACCGGGACACCTTC
TRBV29-1	NA	TRBJ2-1	NA	CSVKKGGNEQFF	TGCAGCGTTAAGAAGGGGGGCAATGAGCAGTTCTTC
TRBV20-1	NA	TRBJ2-5	few	CSALRPRVKETQYF	TGCAGTGCCCTTCGTCCTAGGGTAAAGGAGACCCAGTACTTC
TRBV9	TRBD1	TRBJ2-5	NA	CASSVSMDRTQETQYF	TGTGCCAGCAGCGTATCAATGGACAGGACGCAAGAGACCCAGTACTTC
TRBV12-3/TRBV12-4	NA	TRBJ1-2	few	CASSLSALYGYTF	TGTGCCAGCAGTCTATCGGCCCTCTATGGCTACACCTTC
TRBV24-1	NA	TRBJ1-1	many	CATSSLKGEAFF	TGTGCCACCAGTTCCCTCAAGGGTGAAGCTTTCTTT
TRBV9	TRBD1	TRBJ1-1	NA	CASRRSGGGDTEAFF	TGTGCCAGCAGGAGGAGTGGAGGGGGCGACACTGAAGCTTTCTTT
TRBV4-1	TRBD1	TRBJ2-1	NA	CASSEDRSSYNEQFF	TGCGCCAGCAGCGAGGACAGGAGCTCCTACAATGAGCAGTTCTTC
TRBV11-1	NA	TRBJ1-3	NA	CASRKTDPWQWDSGNTIYF	TGTGCCAGCAGAAAAACAGACCCATGGCAGTGGGACTCTGGAAACACCATATATTTT
TRBV7-8	NA	TRBJ2-3	NA	CASSPRGPTSDTQYF	TGTGCCAGCAGCCCGAGGGGTCCAACTAGCGATACGCAGTATTTT
TRBV27	TRBD2	TRBJ2-3	few	CASSPGLAAVADTQYF	TGTGCCAGCAGTCCTGGACTAGCGGCAGTAGCAGATACGCAGTATTTT
TRBV12-3/TRBV12-4	NA	TRBJ2-1	many	CASSARISYNEQFF	TGTGCCAGCAGTGCGCGGATATCCTACAATGAGCAGTTCTTC
TRBV6-5	NA	TRBJ1-2	many	CASSYSGNLHRGANYGYTF	TGTGCCAGCAGTTACTCCGGGAATCTACACCGGGGGGCTAACTATGGCTACACCTTC
TRBV7-3	NA	TRBJ2-3	few	CASSPVGGVTDTQYF	TGTGCCAGCAGCCCTGTGGGCGGGGTCACAGATACGCAGTATTTT